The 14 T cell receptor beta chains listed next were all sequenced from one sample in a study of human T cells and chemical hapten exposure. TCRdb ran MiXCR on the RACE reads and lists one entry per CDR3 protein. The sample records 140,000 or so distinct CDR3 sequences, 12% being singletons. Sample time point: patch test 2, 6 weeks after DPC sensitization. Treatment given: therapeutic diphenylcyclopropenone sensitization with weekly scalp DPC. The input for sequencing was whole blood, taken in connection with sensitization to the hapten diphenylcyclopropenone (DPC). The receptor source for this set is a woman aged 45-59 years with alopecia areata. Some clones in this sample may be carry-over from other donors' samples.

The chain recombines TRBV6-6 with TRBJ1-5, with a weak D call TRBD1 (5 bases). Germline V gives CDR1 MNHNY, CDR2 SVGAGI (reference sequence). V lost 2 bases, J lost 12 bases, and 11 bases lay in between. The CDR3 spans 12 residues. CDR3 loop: CASSYTQGDQHF. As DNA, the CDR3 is TGTGCCAGCAGTTACACTCAGGGAGACCAGCATTTT.

The CDR3 is CSARDNRNEQFF. The CDR3, as DNA: TGCAGTGCTAGAGATAATAGGAATGAGCAGTTCTTC. The J gene is TRBJ2-1, the V gene TRBV20-1; no reliable D call. V lost 0 bases and J lost 7, with 7 bases in between. The CDR3 loop spans 12 amino acids. From germline, CDR1 is DFQATT and CDR2 SNEGSKA (reference sequence).

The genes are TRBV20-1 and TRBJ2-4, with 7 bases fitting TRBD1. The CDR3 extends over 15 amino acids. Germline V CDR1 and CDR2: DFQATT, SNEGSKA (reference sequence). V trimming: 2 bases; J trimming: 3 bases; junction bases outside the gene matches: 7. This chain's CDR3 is CSARTGDDGKNIQYF. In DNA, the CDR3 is TGCAGTGCTAGAACAGGGGATGATGGCAAAAACATTCAGTACTTC.

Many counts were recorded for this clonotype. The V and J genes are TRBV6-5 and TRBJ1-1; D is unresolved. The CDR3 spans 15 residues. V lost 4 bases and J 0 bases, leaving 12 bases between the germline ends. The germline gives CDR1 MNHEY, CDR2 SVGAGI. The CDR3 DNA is TGTGCCAGCAGTTTTGAGACACCGATGAACACTGAAGCTTTCTTT. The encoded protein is CASSFETPMNTEAFF.

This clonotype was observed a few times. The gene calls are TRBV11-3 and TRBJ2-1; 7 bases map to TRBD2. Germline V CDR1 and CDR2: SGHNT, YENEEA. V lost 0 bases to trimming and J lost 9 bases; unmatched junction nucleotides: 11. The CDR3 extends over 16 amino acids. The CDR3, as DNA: TGTGCCAGCAGCTTAGATCCCGGCCTAGCGGCAGTTGAGCAGTTCTTC. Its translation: CASSLDPGLAAVEQFF.

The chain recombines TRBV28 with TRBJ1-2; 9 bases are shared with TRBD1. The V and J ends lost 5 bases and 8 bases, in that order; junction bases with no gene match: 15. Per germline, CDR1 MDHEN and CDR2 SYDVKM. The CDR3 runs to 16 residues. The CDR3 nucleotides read TGTGCCAGCAGTCCCACCCATCCGGGACAGGGCGGAGGCTACACCTTC. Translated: CASSPTHPGQGGGYTF.

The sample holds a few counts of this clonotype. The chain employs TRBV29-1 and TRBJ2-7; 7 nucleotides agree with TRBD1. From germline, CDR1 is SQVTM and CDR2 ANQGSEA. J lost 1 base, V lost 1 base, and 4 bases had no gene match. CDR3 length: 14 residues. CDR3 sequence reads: CSVEGNRGSYEQYF. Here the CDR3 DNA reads TGCAGCGTTGAAGGGAACAGGGGATCCTACGAGCAGTACTTC.

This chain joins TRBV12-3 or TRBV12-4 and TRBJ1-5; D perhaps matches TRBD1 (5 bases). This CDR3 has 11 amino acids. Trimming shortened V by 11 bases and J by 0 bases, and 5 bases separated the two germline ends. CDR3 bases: TGTGCCGGGGGTAGCAATCAGCCCCAGCATTTT. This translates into CAGGSNQPQHF.

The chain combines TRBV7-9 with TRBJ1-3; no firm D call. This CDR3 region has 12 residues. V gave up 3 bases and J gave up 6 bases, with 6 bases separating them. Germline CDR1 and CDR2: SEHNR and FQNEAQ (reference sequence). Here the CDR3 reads CASSFGENTIYF. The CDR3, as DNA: TGTGCCAGCAGCTTTGGGGAAAACACCATATATTTT.

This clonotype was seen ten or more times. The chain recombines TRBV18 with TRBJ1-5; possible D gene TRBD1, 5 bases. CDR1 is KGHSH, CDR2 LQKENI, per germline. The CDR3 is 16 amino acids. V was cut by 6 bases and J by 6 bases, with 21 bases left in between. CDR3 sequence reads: CASSRAASTAGQPQHF. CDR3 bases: TGTGCCAGCTCCCGAGCCGCCTCGACAGCGGGTCAGCCCCAGCATTTT.

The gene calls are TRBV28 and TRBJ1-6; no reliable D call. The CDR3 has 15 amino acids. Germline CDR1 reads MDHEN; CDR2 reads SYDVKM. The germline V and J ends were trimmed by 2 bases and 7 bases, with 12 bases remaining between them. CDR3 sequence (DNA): TGTGCCAGCAGTTTAAGTGAGGGCAGGAATTCACCCCTCCACTTT. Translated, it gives CASSLSEGRNSPLHF.

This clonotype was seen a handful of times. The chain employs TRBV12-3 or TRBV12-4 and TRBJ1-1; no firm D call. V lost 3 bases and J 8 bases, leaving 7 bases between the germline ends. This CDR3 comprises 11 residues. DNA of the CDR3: TGTGCCAGCAGTTTTCAGCAAGAAGCTTTCTTT. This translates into CASSFQQEAFF.

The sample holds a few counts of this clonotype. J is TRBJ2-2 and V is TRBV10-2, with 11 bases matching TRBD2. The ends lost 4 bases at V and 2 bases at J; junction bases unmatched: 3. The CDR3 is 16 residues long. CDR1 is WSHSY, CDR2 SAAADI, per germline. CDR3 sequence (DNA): TGCGCCAGCAGTGCTAGCGGGAGGCTCAACACCGGGGAGCTGTTTTTT. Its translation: CASSASGRLNTGELFF.

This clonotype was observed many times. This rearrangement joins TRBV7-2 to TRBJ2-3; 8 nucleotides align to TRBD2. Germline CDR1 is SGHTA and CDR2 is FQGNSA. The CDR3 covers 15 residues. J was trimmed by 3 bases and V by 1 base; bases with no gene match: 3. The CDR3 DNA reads TGTGCCAGCAGCTTAGGGGGCGGGAGGACAGATACGCAGTATTTT. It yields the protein CASSLGGGRTDTQYF.